The 26 T cell receptor beta chains given below trace back to one sample, sequenced in a study of T cell repertoires in cytomegalovirus infection. What these receptors recognize is not known. TCRdb redid the calling of the reads with MiXCR, one entry per CDR3 protein. The table lists about 920,000 distinct CDR3 sequences, roughly 30% of them singletons, with roughly an eighth in the top ten. The sequences come from cultured CD8+ T cells from PBMCs, collected from culture after CMV antigen stimulation. All receptors derive from a human donor in good health (CMV status not recorded). Some clones in this sample may be carry-over from other donors' samples.

This rearrangement joins TRBV9 to TRBJ1-6; no clear D gene. The CDR3 is made up of 15 amino acids. Per germline, CDR1 SGDLS and CDR2 YYNGEE. Trimming cost V 0 bases and J 3 bases, with 7 bases left between them. The CDR3 region is CASSVEAVYNSPLHF. CDR3 DNA sequence: TGTGCCAGCAGCGTAGAAGCAGTCTATAATTCACCCCTCCACTTT. Looking up the rest from reference TRBV9 and TRBJ1-6 gives the full variable domain: DSGVTQTPKHLITATGQRVTLRCSPRSGDLSVYWYQQSLDQGLQFLIQYYNGEERAKGNILERFSAQQFPDLHSELNLSSLELGDSALYFCASSVEAVYNSPLHFGNGTRLTVT.

In this sample, this clonotype turned up many times. The V call is TRBV7-2, the J call TRBJ2-1; D not certain. The length of the CDR3 is 14 residues. Trimming stripped 3 bases from V and 6 bases from J, with 12 bases between. CDR1 is SGHTA, CDR2 FQGNSA, per germline. The CDR3 here is CASSFRQVANEQFF. DNA for the CDR3: TGTGCCAGCAGCTTTCGTCAGGTAGCCAATGAGCAGTTCTTC.

This chain links TRBV6-1 with TRBJ1-5; the D gene is possibly TRBD1 (5 bases). Germline assignment: CDR1 MNHNS and CDR2 SASEGT. Trimming stripped 2 bases from V and 7 bases from J, with 15 bases between. This CDR3 has 15 residues. The CDR3 loop reads CASSERIGGGQPQHF. The CDR3 DNA reads TGTGCCAGCAGTGAAAGAATCGGGGGGGGACAGCCCCAGCATTTT.

DNA for the CDR3: TGTGCCAGCAGCAACGACAGGCGAGGTGAAAAACTGTTTTTT. Its translation: CASSNDRRGEKLFF. The chain recombines TRBV6-6 with TRBJ1-4; possibly TRBD1 for D (6 bases). V was shortened by 6 bases and J by 7 bases, with 15 bases between the two germline ends. This CDR3 comprises 14 residues. The germline V gene encodes CDR1 MNHNY and CDR2 SVGAGI (reference sequence).

The chain joins TRBV27 to TRBJ2-3; TRBD2 matches at 12 bases. CDR1 is MNHEY and CDR2 is SMNVEV in the germline V gene (reference sequence). The CDR3 spans 18 residues. Trimming cost V 0 bases and J 8 bases; bases outside gene matches: 12. The CDR3: CASSLSLRLAGEFGTQYF. The CDR3 region has the DNA TGTGCCAGCAGTTTATCCCTCCGACTAGCGGGGGAATTCGGTACGCAGTATTTT.

This clonotype was detected many times. The J gene is TRBJ1-6, the V gene TRBV12-3 or TRBV12-4; 7 bases match TRBD1. V gave up 3 bases and J gave up 2 bases; unmatched junction bases: 16. CDR3 size: 20 residues. CDR3 nucleotide sequence: TGTGCCAGCAGTTTTTCAGTCGGGGGACAGAAAGATACCTATAATTCACCCCTCCACTTT. This codes for CASSFSVGGQKDTYNSPLHF.

In its sample, this clonotype was seen a few times. The rearrangement joins TRBV12-3 or TRBV12-4 to TRBJ1-3, with unresolved D. This CDR3 comprises 14 residues. V was clipped by 5 bases and J by 0 bases, with 8 bases between them. The CDR3 DNA is TGTGCCAGCAGTCTTCCCTACTCTGGAAACACCATATATTTT. It codes for CASSLPYSGNTIYF.

The CDR3 sequence: CASSLERGPTINTGEQFF. The CDR3 DNA follows: TGTGCCAGCAGCTTGGAGCGGGGGCCAACAATAAACACGGGTGAGCAGTTCTTC. The J gene is TRBJ2-1, the V gene TRBV7-8; TRBD2 matches 8 bases. The CDR3 extends over 18 amino acids. CDR1 and CDR2 from the germline V gene are SGHVS and FQNEAQ. V lost 3 bases and J lost 9; bases outside the gene matches: 19.

In its sample, this clonotype was seen a few times. The V call is TRBV6-2 or TRBV6-3, the J call TRBJ2-5, with D perhaps TRBD2 (6 bases). CDR1 and CDR2 from the germline V gene are MNHEY and SVGEGT. V shed 1 base and J shed 8 bases, with 8 bases lying between them. The CDR3 covers 12 residues. In DNA, the CDR3 is TGTGCCAGCAGTTACTGGGGGGATACCCAGTACTTC. Amino acids: CASSYWGDTQYF.

This clonotype was seen only once. A read error may be the cause here, since a much bigger clone is one base away. The chain couples TRBV6-1 to TRBJ2-1; D is unresolved. Trimming left V 10 bases short and J 0 bases short, with 10 bases between. The CDR3 totals 13 residues. Germline CDR1 MNHNS, CDR2 SASEGT. The CDR3, as DNA: TGTGCCAACATTCGGAGCTCCTACAATGAGCAGTTCTTC. The encoded protein is CANIRSSYNEQFF.

Only one count was recorded for this clonotype. The gene calls are TRBV7-6 and TRBJ2-7; no clear D gene. Trimming stripped 3 bases from V and 5 bases from J, with 11 bases between. The CDR3 runs to 13 residues. In germline, CDR1 is SGHVS, CDR2 FNYEAQ. CDR3 loop: CASSFEPPNEQYV. The CDR3 DNA follows: TGTGCCAGCAGCTTCGAGCCACCCAACGAGCAGTACGTC.

The chain combines TRBV5-6 with TRBJ1-2, with TRBD1 as a possible D gene (5 bases). CDR1 is SGHDT and CDR2 is YYEEEE in the germline V gene. The ends were cut back, 0 bases at V and 4 bases at J, with 10 bases in the middle. This CDR3 is built from 14 residues. CDR3 sequence reads: CASSLEGKFYGYTF. DNA for the CDR3: TGTGCCAGCAGCTTGGAGGGGAAGTTCTATGGCTACACCTTC. Together with reference TRBV5-6 and TRBJ1-2, the CDR3 gives the full variable domain: DAGVTQSPTHLIKTRGQQVTLRCSPKSGHDTVSWYQQALGQGPQFIFQYYEEEERQRGNFPDRFSGHQFPNYSSELNVNALLLGDSALYLCASSLEGKFYGYTFGSGTRLTVV.

The chain has TRBV7-9 and TRBJ1-1; TRBD1 is a possible D gene (6 bases). Trimming took off 5 bases at V and 4 bases at J, with 17 bases between the two ends. This CDR3 contains 15 residues. From germline, CDR1 is SEHNR and CDR2 FQNEAQ (reference sequence). The CDR3 sequence: CASSPLQGGTTEAFF. Here the CDR3 DNA reads TGTGCCAGCAGCCCCCTACAGGGCGGGACCACTGAAGCTTTCTTT.

The V and J genes are TRBV27 and TRBJ1-1, with 8 positions matching TRBD1. Trimming removed 5 bases from V and 4 bases from J; junction bases left unmatched: 6. CDR1 and CDR2 from the germline V gene are MNHEY and SMNVEV (reference sequence). The CDR3 sequence is 14 residues long. The DNA of the CDR3 is TGTGCCAGCAGTGCCGGGACAGGTGTCACTGAAGCTTTCTTT. It codes for CASSAGTGVTEAFF.

The chain uses TRBV4-1 and TRBJ2-2; D perhaps matches TRBD2 (5 bases). The V end lost 0 bases, the J end lost 0 bases, and 8 bases lay between the germline ends. This CDR3 is built from 16 residues. Germline V gene data show CDR1 as MGHRA and CDR2 as YSYEKL. Here the CDR3 reads CASSQDGESNTGELFF. The CDR3 DNA reads as TGCGCCAGCAGCCAAGATGGGGAGTCGAACACCGGGGAGCTGTTTTTT.

This chain uses TRBV12-3 or TRBV12-4 with TRBJ1-5; D is possibly TRBD1 (5 bases). The ends were cut back, 3 bases at V and 7 bases at J, with 16 bases in the middle. This CDR3 is built from 15 residues. The CDR3 spells CASSFGSPGNQPQHF. The CDR3 DNA follows: TGTGCCAGCAGTTTTGGGAGCCCAGGGAACCAGCCCCAGCATTTT.

This CDR3 reads CASRATGTRNQPQHF. CDR3 DNA sequence: TGTGCCAGTAGAGCGACCGGGACAAGAAATCAGCCCCAGCATTTT. This chain uses TRBV19 with TRBJ1-5, with D tentatively TRBD1 (6 bases). CDR3 size: 15 residues. V was pared by 6 bases and J by 4 bases, with 16 bases between. Germline loops: CDR1 LNHDA, CDR2 SQIVND (reference sequence).

This clonotype was recorded a few times. The J gene is TRBJ2-1, the V gene TRBV7-2; D remains ambiguous. V was cut by 5 bases and J by 0 bases, with 11 bases left in between. This CDR3 comprises 15 residues. Germline V gene data show CDR1 as SGHTA and CDR2 as FQGNSA. The CDR3 is CASSLSISSYNEQFF. DNA for the CDR3: TGTGCCAGCAGCCTTTCCATCAGCTCCTACAATGAGCAGTTCTTC.

This rearrangement joins TRBV25-1 to TRBJ1-2; a weak D match, TRBD1 (5 bases). The CDR3 totals 11 residues. V was clipped by 4 bases and J by 9 bases, with 9 bases between them. CDR1 is MGHDK, CDR2 SYGVNS, per germline. Here the CDR3 DNA reads TGTGCCAGCAGTGTAAGGGGTAGCTACACCTTC. Translating it yields CASSVRGSYTF.

The V gene is TRBV7-9, the J gene TRBJ1-2; D may be TRBD1 (6 bases). Germline CDR1 reads SEHNR; CDR2 reads FQNEAQ (reference sequence). This CDR3 comprises 13 residues. V lost 7 bases and J 6 bases, leaving 15 bases between the germline ends. Written as DNA, the CDR3 is TGTGCCAGCACCGCGAGCACAGGGAATGGCTACACCTTC. Its protein product is CASTASTGNGYTF.

The V gene is TRBV10-1, the J gene TRBJ1-1, with TRBD1 matching over 10 bases. Germline values: CDR1 WNHNN, CDR2 SYGVQD (reference sequence). The CDR3 is made up of 16 amino acids. The trim removed 4 bases at V and 3 bases at J, leaving 8 bases unmatched. This CDR3 reads CASSGGTGDFDTEAFF. Written as DNA, the CDR3 is TGCGCCAGCAGTGGGGGGACAGGGGATTTTGACACTGAAGCTTTCTTT.

The chain carries TRBV27 and TRBJ2-3, with D unclear. Germline assignment: CDR1 MNHEY and CDR2 SMNVEV (reference sequence). CDR3 length: 15 residues. V lost 0 bases and J lost 0, with 7 bases in between. CDR3 nucleotides: TGTGCCAGCAGTTTATCTAGGGAAAGCACAGATACGCAGTATTTT. Translation: CASSLSRESTDTQYF.

The J gene is TRBJ2-2, the V gene TRBV15; D possibly corresponds to TRBD1 (6 bases). V lost 0 bases and J lost 3, with 14 bases in between. Germline CDR1 and CDR2: LNHNV and YYDKDF (reference sequence). The CDR3 extends over 17 amino acids. The CDR3 loop reads CATSRDPMDSHTGELFF. CDR3 DNA sequence: TGTGCCACCAGCAGAGACCCGATGGACAGTCACACCGGGGAGCTGTTTTTT.

The CDR3, as DNA: TGTGCCAGCAGCCCCGACAGGGGGCGTTCAAGGAGCACTGAAGCTTTCTTT. Amino acids: CASSPDRGRSRSTEAFF. The chain combines TRBV7-9 with TRBJ1-1; 10 bases are a match to TRBD1. This CDR3 contains 17 residues. The J segment lost 4 bases and the V segment lost 5 bases, leaving 13 bases of the junction unmatched. Looked up from germline, CDR1 is SEHNR and CDR2 is FQNEAQ (reference sequence).

This clonotype turned up a few times. The chain carries TRBV7-2 and TRBJ2-3, with 10 bases that match TRBD2. Germline CDR1 and CDR2: SGHTA and FQGNSA. V was clipped by 1 base and J by 0 bases; unmatched bases: 16. The CDR3 covers 21 residues. The CDR3 loop is CASSLVGTVSGGSFSTDTQYF. The CDR3 coding sequence is TGTGCCAGCAGCTTAGTAGGGACCGTTAGCGGGGGGTCTTTTAGCACAGATACGCAGTATTTT.

V and J are TRBV28 and TRBJ1-1, with 9 bases that match TRBD1. The CDR3 has 15 amino acids. The germline CDR1 and CDR2 sequences are MDHEN and SYDVKM. The J segment lost 5 bases and the V segment lost 7 bases, leaving 11 bases of the junction unmatched. The CDR3, as DNA: TGTGCCAGCATCGAGAGGACAGGGGAAGGAACTGAAGCTTTCTTT. As protein: CASIERTGEGTEAFF.